This T cell receptor beta chain was observed in a study of glioma-infiltrating T cells after dendritic cell vaccination. Study outcomes and limitations: Survival was not directly related to TCR clonality in these patients.

The time point was: after dendritic cell vaccination, including at tumor progression/relapse. Notes on this clone: Its target is unknown. Other DNA sequences of this sample code for an identical CDR3.

TCRdb's copy holds only in-frame clones and misses some; the assay was immunoSEQ multiplex PCR. Here the sample spans tens of thousands of clones, roughly four fifths being singletons. The trim removed 6 bases at V and 3 bases at J, leaving 3 bases unmatched. The CDR3 length is 13 residues. Germline V CDR1 and CDR2: SNHLY, FYNNEI. The sequence was collected from a human donor with glioblastoma. The V call is TRBV2, the J call TRBJ1-2; 8 bases fit TRBD1. The sample consisted of blood, taken after dendritic cell vaccination. The DNA for the CDR3 is TGTGCCAGCAGGGGACAGGATTACTATGGCTACACCTTC. This sequence encodes CASRGQDYYGYTF.